These 9 T cell receptor beta chains were all obtained from the same sample, sequenced in a study of cytomegalovirus exposure and HLA in healthy donors. 60 Vbeta and 13 Jbeta primers were used in PCR. Data came from immunoSEQ multiplex PCR; TCRdb stores just in-frame clones and leaves some out. The sample consists of approximately 200,000 clones, 75% to 80% of them appearing once. Sequencing was performed on PBMCs. The receptors derive from a woman aged 25 to 39 in good health and CMV-seropositive.

The rearrangement joins TRBV5-1 to TRBJ2-3; D not resolved. The CDR3 covers 14 residues. The germline V gene has CDR1 SGHRS and CDR2 YFSETQ. With 6 bases removed from V and 4 bases from J, the gap between germline ends came to 15 bases. This chain's CDR3 is CASTVLLGADTQYF. DNA of the CDR3: TGCGCCAGCACTGTTCTCCTAGGTGCAGATACGCAGTATTTT.

The chain combines TRBV6-1 with TRBJ2-5; TRBD1 might be the D (5 bases). Between the trimmed V and J ends, which lost 0 bases and 11 bases, there was a span of 13 bases. The CDR3 runs 13 residues. Germline V gene data show CDR1 as MNHNS and CDR2 as SASEGT. The CDR3 is CASSEAQGNKQYF. DNA for the CDR3: TGTGCCAGCAGTGAAGCGCAGGGTAACAAGCAGTACTTC.

As DNA, the CDR3 is TGCGCCAGCTGCGATAGGGGGAACACCGGGGAGCTGTTTTTT. Amino acids: CASCDRGNTGELFF. The chain uses TRBV5-1 and TRBJ2-2; D may be TRBD1 (5 bases). Trimming left V 7 bases short and J 1 base short, with 11 bases between. The germline V gene encodes CDR1 SGHRS and CDR2 YFSETQ. The CDR3 sequence is 14 residues long.

This rearrangement joins TRBV27 to TRBJ1-2; D is possibly TRBD1 (6 bases). V was pared by 6 bases and J by 6 bases, with 14 bases between. The CDR3 consists of 13 residues. CDR1 MNHEY and CDR2 SMNVEV come from the germline V gene (reference sequence). The CDR3 DNA sequence: TGTGCCAGCAGCTGGACAGCGGGGAATGGCTACACCTTC. Protein: CASSWTAGNGYTF.

The rearrangement links TRBV28 to TRBJ2-7, with 7 bases aligning to TRBD1. The V gene end was trimmed by 5 bases and the J gene end by 6 bases; junction bases not matched to a gene: 10. Per the germline V gene, CDR1 is MDHEN and CDR2 is SYDVKM. CDR3 length: 14 residues. CDR3 region: CASSPLLGGVEQYF. CDR3 DNA sequence: TGTGCCAGCAGTCCTCTCCTAGGGGGCGTCGAGCAGTACTTC.

This clone was seen only once. As DNA, the CDR3 is TGTGCCAGCAGTTTATTGCAACCGGGACAGGGCAGCTACGAGCAGTACTTC. The encoded protein is CASSLLQPGQGSYEQYF. The chain uses TRBV28 and TRBJ2-7; 9 bases are shared with TRBD1. Looked up from germline, CDR1 is MDHEN and CDR2 is SYDVKM. V trimming: 1 base; J trimming: 3 bases; junction bases outside the gene matches: 10. The CDR3 loop spans 17 amino acids.

The chain uses TRBV12-5 and TRBJ2-2; possible D gene TRBD1, 7 bases. In germline, CDR1 is LGHNT, CDR2 FRNRAP. Trimming left V 6 bases short and J 4 bases short, with 18 bases between. This CDR3 spans 16 amino acids. CDR3 DNA sequence: TGTGCTAGTGGAAGCCTGGAGGGGGCTGGCACCGGGGAGCTGTTTTTT. The encoded protein is CASGSLEGAGTGELFF.

The rearrangement joins TRBV14 to TRBJ2-7, with a weak D call TRBD1 (5 bases). In germline, CDR1 is SGHDN, CDR2 FVKESK. V lost 4 bases and J 0 bases, leaving 19 bases between the germline ends. The CDR3 length is 17 residues. The CDR3 region is CASSLTGPRASSYEQYF. CDR3 DNA: TGTGCCAGCAGCCTAACAGGACCCCGGGCCAGCTCCTACGAGCAGTACTTC.

This clone was picked up a small number of times. The V and J genes are TRBV6-4 and TRBJ2-1, with 11 positions matching TRBD2. Losses at the gene ends were 4 bases for V and 10 bases for J; bases not matched to a gene: 9. Germline assignment: CDR1 MRHNA and CDR2 SNTAGT. CDR3 length equals 15 residues. In nucleotides, the CDR3 is TGTGCCAGCAGTGGAATAGCGGGAGGGGCTACAGAGCAGTTCTTC. It specifies CASSGIAGGATEQFF.